This T cell receptor (beta chain) was sequenced in a study of cytomegalovirus exposure and HLA in healthy donors. This PCR relied on a set of 60 Vbeta primers and 13 Jbeta primers. Original processing notes: Unique TCR beta chains totaled some 81 million in a later count, with 8.5 million to 12 million of them shared. TCRdb keeps only in-frame clones here, not all; method: immunoSEQ multiplex PCR. The V and J calls and clone size are taken from that table; D and trimming were inferred from the DNA. Here the sample spans fewer than 200,000 clones, 80% to 85% being singletons. CDR1 and CDR2 from the germline V gene are DFQATT and SNEGSKA (reference sequence). The CDR3 length is 11 residues. Trimming removed 3 bases from V and 7 bases from J, with 7 bases in between.

The TCR sequence derives from a human donor in good health. The chain links TRBV20-1 to TRBJ1-3; D ambiguous. Sequencing input: PBMCs. CDR3 sequence reads: CSASTQNTIYF. The CDR3 nucleotides are TGCAGTGCTAGTACCCAGAACACCATATATTTT.